The rows below give T cell receptor beta chains drawn from one sample of a study of blood T cell repertoires in COVID-19. Method: immunoSEQ multiplex PCR; TCRdb's copy keeps in-frame clones and lacks some. The sample has under 300,000 clones; 65% to 85% are singletons. Input material: peripheral blood. The receptors were sampled from a woman aged 35 to 49 with active or convalescent COVID-19. Each CDR3 is given with its conserved first and last residue. A D gene is named only where the DNA matches it firmly. Rows may omit the clone size; those that give it use once, few, many or a size class.

15	-	TRBV5-1	TRBJ1-1	TRBD1	CASSTGQGMNTEAFF	TGCGCCAGCAGCACGGGACAGGGAATGAACACTGAAGCTTTCTTT
16	-	TRBV3-1/TRBV3-2	TRBJ2-1	-	CASSQEAPGLYNEQFF	TGTGCCAGCAGCCAAGAAGCACCGGGACTTTACAATGAGCAGTTCTTC
16	-	TRBV28	TRBJ2-1	-	CASSPGGGSSYNEQFF	TGTGCCAGCAGTCCCGGTGGGGGGAGCTCCTACAATGAGCAGTTCTTC
12	-	TRBV7-8	TRBJ1-1	-	CASSHRGTEAFF	TGTGCCAGCAGCCATCGGGGCACTGAAGCTTTCTTT
15	-	TRBV19	TRBJ1-5	TRBD1	CASSIDRGHGQPQHF	TGTGCCAGTAGTATCGACAGGGGGCATGGACAGCCCCAGCATTTT
16	-	TRBV28	TRBJ1-2	-	CASRTVAGNRDYGYTF	TGTGCCAGCAGAACGGTGGCCGGGAACAGGGACTATGGCTACACCTTC
15	-	TRBV9	TRBJ1-2	-	CASSVEDPSLGGYTF	TGTGCCAGCAGCGTAGAAGACCCATCCCTAGGAGGCTACACCTTC
14	-	TRBV18	TRBJ2-3	-	CASSPPSGEDTQYF	TGTGCCAGCTCACCACCCTCGGGGGAAGATACGCAGTATTTT
16	-	TRBV9	TRBJ1-1	-	CASSPRGGGGGTEAFF	TGTGCCAGCAGCCCCCGGGGTGGGGGAGGTGGCACTGAAGCTTTCTTT
11	-	TRBV29-1	TRBJ2-7	-	CSVARNYEQYF	TGCAGCGTTGCTAGAAACTACGAGCAGTACTTC
13	-	TRBV2	TRBJ1-2	-	CASSENRNYGYTF	TGTGCCAGCAGTGAAAACAGGAACTATGGCTACACCTTC
11	-	TRBV10-3	TRBJ2-3	-	CAIRDTDTQYF	TGTGCCATCCGAGACACAGATACGCAGTATTTT
14	-	TRBV5-1	TRBJ2-3	-	CASSFQGITDTQYF	TGCGCCAGCAGCTTCCAGGGGATCACAGATACGCAGTATTTT
14	-	TRBV9	TRBJ2-2	-	CASSQMMNTGELFF	TGTGCCAGCAGCCAGATGATGAACACCGGGGAGCTGTTTTTT
14	-	TRBV9	TRBJ1-2	TRBD1	CASHQGRGNYGYTF	TGTGCCAGCCATCAGGGCAGGGGGAACTATGGCTACACCTTC
16	-	TRBV19	TRBJ1-1	-	CASRTTRRVGGTEAFF	TGTGCCAGTAGAACCACACGACGGGTGGGGGGCACTGAAGCTTTCTTT
15	-	TRBV7-9	TRBJ2-3	TRBD1	CASSPRTGSADTQYF	TGTGCCAGCAGCCCGAGGACAGGGTCAGCAGATACGCAGTATTTT
15	-	TRBV7-8	TRBJ1-4	-	CASSPAGGGERKLFF	TGTGCCAGCAGCCCCGCGGGCGGGGGTGAGAGAAAACTGTTTTTT
16	-	TRBV13	TRBJ2-1	TRBD2	CASSLVASGEDNEQFF	TGTGCCAGCAGCTTAGTCGCTAGCGGGGAAGACAATGAGCAGTTCTTC
15	once	TRBV3-1/TRBV3-2	TRBJ2-1	-	CASSHSPYGYNEQFF	TGTGCCAGCAGCCACTCTCCGTACGGGTACAATGAGCAGTTCTTC
14	-	TRBV28	TRBJ1-2	-	CASSSPGEVGGYTF	TGTGCCAGCAGTTCGCCCGGTGAGGTAGGCGGCTACACCTTC
15	few	TRBV3-1/TRBV3-2	TRBJ2-5	-	CASSQGTTSRETQYF	TGTGCCAGCAGCCAAGGGACTACCTCCAGAGAGACCCAGTACTTC
13	-	TRBV30	TRBJ1-2	TRBD1	CAWGTGGLYGYTF	TGTGCCTGGGGCACAGGGGGGCTCTATGGCTACACCTTC
14	-	TRBV6-5	TRBJ1-1	-	CASSTPGGATGAFF	TGTGCCAGCAGTACCCCGGGAGGGGCTACTGGAGCTTTCTTT
15	-	TRBV27	TRBJ1-6	-	CASSFKPSYNSPLHF	TGTGCCAGCAGTTTTAAGCCCTCCTATAATTCACCCCTCCACTTT
15	-	TRBV7-7	TRBJ2-3	-	CASSLGGAFTDTQYF	TGTGCCAGCAGCTTGGGGGGGGCCTTCACAGATACGCAGTATTTT
13	-	TRBV5-1	TRBJ1-2	-	CASSAGWGYGYTF	TGCGCCAGCAGCGCGGGTTGGGGATATGGCTACACCTTC
14	-	TRBV25-1	TRBJ1-1	TRBD1	CASRGQAQNTEAFF	TGTGCCAGCAGGGGACAGGCACAAAACACTGAAGCTTTCTTT
15	-	TRBV7-3	TRBJ2-1	TRBD2	CASSLAGLDNNEQFF	TGTGCCAGCAGTCTCGCGGGACTAGATAACAATGAGCAGTTCTTC
13	few	TRBV6-1	TRBJ1-5	-	CASSEESHQPQHF	TGTGCCAGCAGTGAAGAGAGTCATCAGCCCCAGCATTTT
16	-	TRBV5-1	TRBJ2-1	TRBD2	CASSLQASGGYNEQFF	TGCGCCAGCAGCCTCCAGGCTAGCGGGGGGTACAATGAGCAGTTCTTC
17	-	TRBV9	TRBJ1-3	-	CASSVAAQGYSGNTIYF	TGTGCCAGCAGCGTAGCGGCACAGGGCTACTCTGGAAACACCATATATTTT
17	-	TRBV19	TRBJ2-2	-	CASSRSSGTYYTGELFF	TGTGCCAGTAGTAGGTCCTCCGGGACTTACTACACCGGGGAGCTGTTTTTT
14	-	TRBV5-1	TRBJ2-6	-	CASSPRSGANVLTF	TGCGCCAGCAGCCCCCGTTCCGGGGCCAACGTCCTGACTTTC
15	few	TRBV5-4	TRBJ1-1	TRBD1	CASSSPGTVNTEAFF	TGTGCCAGCAGCTCCCCAGGGACAGTGAACACTGAAGCTTTCTTT
16	-	TRBV5-6	TRBJ2-3	TRBD2	CASSSSGGRSTDTQYF	TGTGCCAGCAGCTCTTCGGGCGGGAGGAGCACAGATACGCAGTATTTT
17	-	TRBV18	TRBJ1-2	TRBD1	CASSPRGTGANLGGYTF	TGTGCCAGCTCACCACGGGGGACAGGGGCGAATCTGGGTGGCTACACCTTC
13	-	TRBV29-1	TRBJ1-1	TRBD1	CSAPGTGNTEAFF	TGCAGCGCTCCCGGGACAGGGAACACTGAAGCTTTCTTT
12	-	TRBV3-1/TRBV3-2	TRBJ2-1	-	CASSQGQINQFF	TGTGCCAGCAGCCAAGGACAGATAAACCAGTTCTTC